This is a list of T cell receptor beta chains from one sample in a study of Graves' ophthalmopathy and Graves' hyperthyroidism. TCRdb ran MiXCR on the multiplex PCR reads and lists one entry per CDR3 protein. The sample includes almost 750,000 distinct CDR3 sequences, 40% seen only once; the top ten take 35% to 55%. Sequencing was performed on peripheral blood. These receptors were obtained from an adult man with Graves' ophthalmopathy. The CDR3 runs from the conserved cysteine through the conserved F or W. Each record gives: J gene, clone size, V gene, D gene, CDR3 protein, CDR3 DNA. The D gene is left open where the match is weak. Only some rows state a clone size, as once, few, many or a class for expanded clones.

j_call: TRBJ2-7; clone_size: many; v_call: TRBV20-1; d_call: .; cdr3_aa: CSARSWGTYEQYF; cdr3_nt: TGCAGTGCTAGATCGTGGGGGACCTACGAGCAGTACTTC
j_call: TRBJ2-7; clone_size: .; v_call: TRBV10-3; d_call: .; cdr3_aa: CASSVLTKGREQYF; cdr3_nt: TGTGCCAGCAGTGTCCTAACTAAGGGGCGCGAGCAGTACTTC
j_call: TRBJ1-1; clone_size: .; v_call: TRBV2; d_call: TRBD1; cdr3_aa: CASSSGQGHTEAFF; cdr3_nt: TGTGCCAGCAGCTCGGGACAGGGACACACTGAAGCTTTCTTT
j_call: TRBJ1-1; clone_size: many; v_call: TRBV7-9; d_call: .; cdr3_aa: CASSLVFGTEAFF; cdr3_nt: TGTGCCAGCAGCTTAGTCTTTGGGACTGAAGCTTTCTTT
j_call: TRBJ1-2; clone_size: .; v_call: TRBV29-1; d_call: .; cdr3_aa: CSVWDITGYTF; cdr3_nt: TGCAGCGTCTGGGACATAACTGGCTACACCTTC
j_call: TRBJ2-5; clone_size: many; v_call: TRBV7-9; d_call: .; cdr3_aa: CASSAADGETQYF; cdr3_nt: TGTGCCAGCAGCGCCGCGGACGGAGAGACCCAGTACTTC
j_call: TRBJ2-7; clone_size: .; v_call: TRBV7-4; d_call: .; cdr3_aa: CASSPETGFEQYF; cdr3_nt: TGTGCCAGCAGTCCCGAAACAGGTTTCGAGCAGTACTTC
j_call: TRBJ2-7; clone_size: few; v_call: TRBV5-5; d_call: .; cdr3_aa: CASSFVGQHNSYEQYF; cdr3_nt: TGTGCCAGCAGCTTCGTAGGGCAACACAACTCCTACGAGCAGTACTTC
j_call: TRBJ1-5; clone_size: .; v_call: TRBV5-6; d_call: .; cdr3_aa: CASSSLRGQPQHF; cdr3_nt: TGTGCCAGCAGCTCACTTCGGGGTCAGCCCCAGCATTTT
j_call: TRBJ2-7; clone_size: .; v_call: TRBV7-2; d_call: .; cdr3_aa: CASSLAHSYETAIF; cdr3_nt: TGTGCCAGCAGCTTAGCCCACTCCTACGAGACGGCAATCTTC
j_call: TRBJ2-2; clone_size: many; v_call: TRBV7-2; d_call: .; cdr3_aa: CASSLLRNTGELFF; cdr3_nt: TGTGCCAGCAGCTTATTGCGTAACACCGGGGAGCTGTTTTTT
j_call: TRBJ1-5; clone_size: .; v_call: TRBV25-1; d_call: .; cdr3_aa: CASATTGGRDQPQHF; cdr3_nt: TGTGCCAGCGCCACGACAGGCGGTAGGGATCAGCCCCAGCATTTT
j_call: TRBJ1-2; clone_size: .; v_call: TRBV19; d_call: TRBD1; cdr3_aa: CASSSHRRDRGNVDYGYTF; cdr3_nt: TGTGCCAGTAGTTCCCACCGCCGGGACAGGGGTAATGTTGACTATGGCTACACCTTC
j_call: TRBJ1-3; clone_size: .; v_call: TRBV12-5; d_call: TRBD1; cdr3_aa: CASGITPSGGPGNTIYF; cdr3_nt: TGTGCTAGTGGTATCACCCCCTCAGGGGGCCCTGGAAACACCATATATTTT
j_call: TRBJ1-4; clone_size: .; v_call: TRBV2; d_call: .; cdr3_aa: CASSEASQGYEKLFF; cdr3_nt: TGTGCCAGCAGTGAGGCGAGTCAGGGTTATGAAAAACTGTTTTTT
j_call: TRBJ1-6; clone_size: many; v_call: TRBV2; d_call: .; cdr3_aa: CASSESLVSFNSPLHF; cdr3_nt: TGTGCCAGCAGTGAATCGTTGGTCAGTTTTAATTCACCCCTCCACTTT
j_call: TRBJ1-1; clone_size: few; v_call: TRBV20-1; d_call: .; cdr3_aa: CSASRVGSTEAFF; cdr3_nt: TGCAGTGCTTCTCGGGTGGGGAGCACTGAAGCTTTCTTT
j_call: TRBJ2-7; clone_size: .; v_call: TRBV20-1; d_call: TRBD2; cdr3_aa: CSAASRGGAADEQYF; cdr3_nt: TGCAGTGCAGCAAGTCGCGGGGGGGCGGCCGACGAGCAGTACTTC